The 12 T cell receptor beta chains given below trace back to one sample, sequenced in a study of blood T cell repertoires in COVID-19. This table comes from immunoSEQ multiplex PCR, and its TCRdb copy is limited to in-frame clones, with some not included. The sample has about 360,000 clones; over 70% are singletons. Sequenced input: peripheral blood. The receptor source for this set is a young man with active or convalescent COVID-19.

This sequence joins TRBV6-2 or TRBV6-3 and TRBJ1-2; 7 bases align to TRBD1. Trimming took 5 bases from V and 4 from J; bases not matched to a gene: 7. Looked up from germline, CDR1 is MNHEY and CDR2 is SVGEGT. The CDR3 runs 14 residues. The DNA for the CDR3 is TGTGCCAGCAGTCGTCAGACAGGGTCCTATGGCTACACCTTC. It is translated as CASSRQTGSYGYTF.

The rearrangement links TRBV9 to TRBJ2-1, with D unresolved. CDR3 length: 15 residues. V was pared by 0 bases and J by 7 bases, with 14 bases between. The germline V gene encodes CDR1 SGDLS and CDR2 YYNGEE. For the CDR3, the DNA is TGTGCCAGCAGCGTAGGACTTGGTCCGACTAATGAGCAGTTCTTC. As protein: CASSVGLGPTNEQFF.

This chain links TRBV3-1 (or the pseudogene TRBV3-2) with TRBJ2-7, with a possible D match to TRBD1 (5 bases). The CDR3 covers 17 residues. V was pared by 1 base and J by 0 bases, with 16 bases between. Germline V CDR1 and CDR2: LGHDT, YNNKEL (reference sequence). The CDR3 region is CASSQAGLGRNSYEQYF. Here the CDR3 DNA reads TGTGCCAGCAGCCAAGCAGGGTTAGGAAGAAACTCCTACGAGCAGTACTTC.

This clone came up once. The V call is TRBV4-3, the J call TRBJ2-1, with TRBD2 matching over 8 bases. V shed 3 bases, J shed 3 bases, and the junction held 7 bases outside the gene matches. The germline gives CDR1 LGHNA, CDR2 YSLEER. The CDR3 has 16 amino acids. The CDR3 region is CASSQELAVYYNEQFF. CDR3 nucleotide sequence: TGCGCCAGCAGCCAGGAACTAGCGGTATACTACAATGAGCAGTTCTTC.

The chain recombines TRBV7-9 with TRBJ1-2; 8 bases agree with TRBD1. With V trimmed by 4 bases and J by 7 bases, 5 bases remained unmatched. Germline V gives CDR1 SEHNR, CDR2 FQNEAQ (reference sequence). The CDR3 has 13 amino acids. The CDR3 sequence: CASSSRDRPGYTF. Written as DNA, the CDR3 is TGTGCCAGCAGCTCCCGGGACAGGCCTGGCTACACCTTC.

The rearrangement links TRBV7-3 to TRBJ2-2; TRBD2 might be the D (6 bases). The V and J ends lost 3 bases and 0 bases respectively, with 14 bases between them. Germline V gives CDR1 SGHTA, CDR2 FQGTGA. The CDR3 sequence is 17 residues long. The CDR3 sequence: CASSFKGRGTNTGELFF. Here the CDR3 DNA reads TGTGCCAGCAGCTTCAAAGGGCGGGGCACGAACACCGGGGAGCTGTTTTTT.

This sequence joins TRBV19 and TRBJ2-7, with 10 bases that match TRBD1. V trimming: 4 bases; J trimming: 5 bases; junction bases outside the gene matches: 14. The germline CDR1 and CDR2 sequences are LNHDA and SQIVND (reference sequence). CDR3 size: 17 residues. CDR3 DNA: TGTGCCAGTAGTACCCGGTGGGACAGGGGTCTTATCAACGAGCAGTACTTC. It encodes CASSTRWDRGLINEQYF.

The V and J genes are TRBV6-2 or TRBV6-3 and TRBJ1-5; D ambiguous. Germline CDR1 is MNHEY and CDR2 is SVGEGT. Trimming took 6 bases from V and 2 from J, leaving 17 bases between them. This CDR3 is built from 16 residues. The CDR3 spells CASSHYRSGGNQPQHF. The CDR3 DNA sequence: TGTGCCAGCAGCCACTATAGGTCCGGGGGCAATCAGCCCCAGCATTTT.

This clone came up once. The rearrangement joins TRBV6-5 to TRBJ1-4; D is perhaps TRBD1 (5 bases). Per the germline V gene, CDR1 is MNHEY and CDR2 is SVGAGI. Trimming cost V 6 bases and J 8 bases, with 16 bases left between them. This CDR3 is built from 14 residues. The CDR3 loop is CASRPSGIREKLFF. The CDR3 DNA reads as TGTGCCAGCAGGCCATCAGGGATTAGAGAAAAACTGTTTTTT.

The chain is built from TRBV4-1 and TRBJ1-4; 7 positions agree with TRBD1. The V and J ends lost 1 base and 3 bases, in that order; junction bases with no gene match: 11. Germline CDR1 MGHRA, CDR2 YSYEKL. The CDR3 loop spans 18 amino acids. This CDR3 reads CASSQVQGGLGANEKLFF. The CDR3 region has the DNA TGCGCCAGCAGCCAAGTTCAGGGGGGCCTCGGGGCTAATGAAAAACTGTTTTTT.

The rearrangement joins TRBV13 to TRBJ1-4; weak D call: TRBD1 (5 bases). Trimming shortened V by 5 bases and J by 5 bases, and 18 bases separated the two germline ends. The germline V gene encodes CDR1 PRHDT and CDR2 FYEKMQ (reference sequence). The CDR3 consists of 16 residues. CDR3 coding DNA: TGTGCCAGCAGCGTAGTGGTAACCAGGGAAAATGAAAAACTGTTTTTT. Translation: CASSVVVTRENEKLFF.

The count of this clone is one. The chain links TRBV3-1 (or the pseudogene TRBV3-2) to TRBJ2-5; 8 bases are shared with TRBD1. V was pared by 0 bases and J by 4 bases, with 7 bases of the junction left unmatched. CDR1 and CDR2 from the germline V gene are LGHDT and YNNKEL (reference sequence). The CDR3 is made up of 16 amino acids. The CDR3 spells CASSQETGVGGETQYF. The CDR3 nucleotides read TGTGCCAGCAGCCAAGAGACAGGGGTGGGCGGAGAGACCCAGTACTTC.